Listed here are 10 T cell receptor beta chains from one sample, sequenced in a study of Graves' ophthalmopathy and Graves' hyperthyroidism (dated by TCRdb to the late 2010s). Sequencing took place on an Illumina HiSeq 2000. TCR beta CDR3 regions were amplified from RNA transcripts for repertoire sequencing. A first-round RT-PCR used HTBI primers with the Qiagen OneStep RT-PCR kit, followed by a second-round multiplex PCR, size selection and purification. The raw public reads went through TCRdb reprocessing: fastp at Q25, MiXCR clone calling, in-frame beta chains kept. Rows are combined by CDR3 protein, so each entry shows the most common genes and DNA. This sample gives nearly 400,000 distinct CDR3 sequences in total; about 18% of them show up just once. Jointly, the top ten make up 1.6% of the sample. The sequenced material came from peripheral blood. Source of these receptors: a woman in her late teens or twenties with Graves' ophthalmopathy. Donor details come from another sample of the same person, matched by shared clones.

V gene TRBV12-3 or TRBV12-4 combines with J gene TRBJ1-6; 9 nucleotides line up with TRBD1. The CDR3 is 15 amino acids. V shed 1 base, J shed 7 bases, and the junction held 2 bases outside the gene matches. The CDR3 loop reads CASSLGGQGNSPLHF. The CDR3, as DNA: TGTGCCAGCAGTTTAGGAGGACAGGGGAATTCACCCCTCCACTTT.

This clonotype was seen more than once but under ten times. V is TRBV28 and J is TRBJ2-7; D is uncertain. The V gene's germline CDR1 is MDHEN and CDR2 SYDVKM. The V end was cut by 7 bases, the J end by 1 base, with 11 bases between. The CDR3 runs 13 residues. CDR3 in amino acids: CASNPSWSYEQYF. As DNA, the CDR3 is TGTGCCAGCAACCCTTCGTGGTCCTACGAGCAGTACTTC.

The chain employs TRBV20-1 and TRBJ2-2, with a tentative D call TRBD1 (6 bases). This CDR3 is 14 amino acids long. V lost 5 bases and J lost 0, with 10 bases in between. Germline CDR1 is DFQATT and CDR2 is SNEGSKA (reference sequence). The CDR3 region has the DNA TGCAGTGCTCCCGGGACATCGAACACCGGGGAGCTGTTTTTT. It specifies CSAPGTSNTGELFF.

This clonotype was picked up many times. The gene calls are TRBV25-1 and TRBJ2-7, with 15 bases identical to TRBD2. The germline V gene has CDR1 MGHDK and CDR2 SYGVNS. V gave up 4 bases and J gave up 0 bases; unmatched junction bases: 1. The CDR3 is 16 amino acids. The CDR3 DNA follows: TGTGCCAGCAGTGGGGGACTAGCGGGGGGCTCCTACGAGCAGTACTTC. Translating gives CASSGGLAGGSYEQYF.

DNA for the CDR3: TGCGCCAGCAGCTTGGTTGGCGTAGCGGGCCCCAAGGAACAAGAGACCCAGTACTTC. Amino acid sequence: CASSLVGVAGPKEQETQYF. The chain joins TRBV5-1 to TRBJ2-5; 7 nucleotides line up with TRBD2. Germline V gene lookup returns CDR1 SGHRS and CDR2 YFSETQ. This CDR3 comprises 19 residues. Trimming at V came to 0 bases and at J to 2 bases, leaving 16 bases not matched to a gene.

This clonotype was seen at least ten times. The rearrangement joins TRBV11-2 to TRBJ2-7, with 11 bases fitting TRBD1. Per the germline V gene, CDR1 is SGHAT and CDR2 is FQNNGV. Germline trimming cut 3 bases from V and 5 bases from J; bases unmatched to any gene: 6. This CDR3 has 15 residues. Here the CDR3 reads CASSFPGQGGHEQYF. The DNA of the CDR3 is TGTGCCAGCAGCTTCCCGGGACAGGGGGGCCACGAGCAGTACTTC.

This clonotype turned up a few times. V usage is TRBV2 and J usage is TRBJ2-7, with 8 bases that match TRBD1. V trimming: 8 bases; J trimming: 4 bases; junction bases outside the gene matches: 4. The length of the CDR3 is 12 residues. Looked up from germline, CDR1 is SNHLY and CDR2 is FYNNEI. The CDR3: CASGRTGYEQYF. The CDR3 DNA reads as TGTGCCAGCGGCCGGACAGGGTACGAGCAGTACTTC.

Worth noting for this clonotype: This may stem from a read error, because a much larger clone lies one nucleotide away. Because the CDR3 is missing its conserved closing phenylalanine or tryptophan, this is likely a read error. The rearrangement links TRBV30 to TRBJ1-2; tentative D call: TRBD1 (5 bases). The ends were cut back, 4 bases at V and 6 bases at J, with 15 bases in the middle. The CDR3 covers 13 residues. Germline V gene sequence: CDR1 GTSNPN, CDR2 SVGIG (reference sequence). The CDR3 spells CAWMDTLGNGYTL. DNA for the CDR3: TGTGCCTGGATGGACACCCTGGGGAATGGCTACACCCTC.

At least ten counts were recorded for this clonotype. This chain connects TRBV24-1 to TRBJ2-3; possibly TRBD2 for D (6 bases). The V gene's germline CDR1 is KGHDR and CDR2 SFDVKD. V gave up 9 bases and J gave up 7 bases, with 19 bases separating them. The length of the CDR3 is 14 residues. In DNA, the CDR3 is TGTGCCACCGAGGACTACCCCAGGACCCATACGCAGTATTTT. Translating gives CATEDYPRTHTQYF.

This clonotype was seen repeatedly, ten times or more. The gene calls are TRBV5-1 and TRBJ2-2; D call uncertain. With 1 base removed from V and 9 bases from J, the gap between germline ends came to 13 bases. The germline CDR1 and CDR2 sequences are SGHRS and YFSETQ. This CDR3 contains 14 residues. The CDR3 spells CASSLSRFARELFF. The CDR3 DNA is TGCGCCAGCAGCTTGTCCCGGTTCGCCCGGGAGCTGTTTTTT.